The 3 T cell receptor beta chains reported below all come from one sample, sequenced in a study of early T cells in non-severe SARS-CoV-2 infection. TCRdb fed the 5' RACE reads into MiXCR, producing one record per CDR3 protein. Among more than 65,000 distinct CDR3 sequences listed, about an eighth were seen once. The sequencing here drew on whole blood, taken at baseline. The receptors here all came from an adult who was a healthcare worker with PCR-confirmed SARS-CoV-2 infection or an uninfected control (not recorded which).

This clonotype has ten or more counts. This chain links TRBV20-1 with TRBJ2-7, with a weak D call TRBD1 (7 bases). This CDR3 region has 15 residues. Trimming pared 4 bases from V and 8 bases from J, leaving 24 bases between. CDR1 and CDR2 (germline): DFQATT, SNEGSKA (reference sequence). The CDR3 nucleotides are TGCAGTGCTAAAAGCGCGGGACAGTCCGGAGTCCAGCAGTACTTC. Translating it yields CSAKSAGQSGVQQYF.

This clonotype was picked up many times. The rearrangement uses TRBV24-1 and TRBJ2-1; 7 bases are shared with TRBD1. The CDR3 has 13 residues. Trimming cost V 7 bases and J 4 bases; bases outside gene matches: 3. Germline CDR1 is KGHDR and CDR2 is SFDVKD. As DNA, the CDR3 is TGTGCCACCAGAGGGACAGTATACAATGAGCAGTTCTTC. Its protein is CATRGTVYNEQFF.

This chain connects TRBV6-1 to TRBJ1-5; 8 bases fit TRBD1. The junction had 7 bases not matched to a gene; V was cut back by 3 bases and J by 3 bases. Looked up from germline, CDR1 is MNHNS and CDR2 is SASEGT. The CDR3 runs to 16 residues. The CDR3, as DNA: TGTGCCAGCAGTGATAGGGCAGGGGGCTTCAATCAGCCCCAGCATTTT. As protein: CASSDRAGGFNQPQHF.